Presented here are 2 T cell receptor beta chains from one specimen sequenced in a study of blood T cell repertoires in COVID-19. This table comes from immunoSEQ multiplex PCR, and its TCRdb copy is limited to in-frame clones, with some not included. The sample consists of about 170,000 clones, about 89% of them appearing once. The material sequenced was peripheral blood. All receptors come from a man in his 70s with acute or convalescent COVID-19.

V and J are TRBV27 and TRBJ2-7; 12 nucleotides match TRBD2. With V trimmed by 6 bases and J by 3 bases, 3 bases remained unmatched. CDR3 length: 14 residues. Germline CDR1 reads MNHEY; CDR2 reads SMNVEV (reference sequence). The CDR3 protein is CASRTGLAGYEQYF. The CDR3 nucleotides read TGTGCCAGCAGAACGGGACTAGCGGGCTACGAGCAGTACTTC.

J is TRBJ2-7 and V is TRBV10-3, with 9 positions matching TRBD1. V was clipped by 6 bases and J by 2 bases; unmatched bases: 5. Germline values: CDR1 ENHRY, CDR2 SYGVKD. The CDR3 runs to 14 residues. The CDR3 DNA follows: TGTGCCATCAGGGGACAGGGAGGAACCTACGAGCAGTACTTC. This gives the protein CAIRGQGGTYEQYF.